Listed here is a single T cell receptor (beta chain). The antigen is unknown. Here immunoSEQ multiplex PCR was the method, and the copy in TCRdb shows in-frame clones only, minus some. The repertoire holds about 2 million clones, with approximately 94% as singletons. Naive CD8 isolation took CD45RO-negative cells positively selected for CCR7 and excluded terminally differentiated effector memory CD45RA+ cells. Donors had no recently reported acute infections or vaccinations and were HIV-negative. The sample originates from a study of shared clonotypes between healthy human individuals. Trimming at V came to 3 bases and at J to 3 bases, leaving 8 bases not matched to a gene. CDR1 is PRHDT, CDR2 FYEKMQ, per germline (reference sequence). CDR3 length: 15 amino acids. Study-level findings and limits: Lower generation probabilities were found for non-shared clonotypes than for those shared by all four donors.

Sequenced input: naive CD8+ T cells sorted from blood. The V gene is TRBV13, the J gene TRBJ2-7, with 7 bases lining up with TRBD2. This TCR came from a man aged 18 to 30 in good health. DNA for the CDR3: TGTGCCAGCAGCTTCCGGGCAGGGACTATCTACGAGCAGTACTTC. Encoded protein: CASSFRAGTIYEQYF.